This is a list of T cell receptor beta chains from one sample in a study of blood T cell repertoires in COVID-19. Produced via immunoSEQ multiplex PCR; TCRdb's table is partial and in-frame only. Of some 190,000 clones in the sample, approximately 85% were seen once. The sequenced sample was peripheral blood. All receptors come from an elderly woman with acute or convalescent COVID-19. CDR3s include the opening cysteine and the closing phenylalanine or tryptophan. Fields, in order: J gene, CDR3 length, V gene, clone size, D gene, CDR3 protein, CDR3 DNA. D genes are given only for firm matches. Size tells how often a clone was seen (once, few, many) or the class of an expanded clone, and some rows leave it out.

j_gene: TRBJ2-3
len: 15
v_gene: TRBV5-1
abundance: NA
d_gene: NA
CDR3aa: CASSSRLGRTDTQYF
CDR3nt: TGCGCCAGCAGCTCCCGTCTCGGTCGCACAGATACGCAGTATTTT

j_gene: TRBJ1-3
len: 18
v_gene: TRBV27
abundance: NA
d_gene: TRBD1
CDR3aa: CASSLRQGALSSGNTIYF
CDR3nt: TGTGCCAGCAGTTTACGGCAGGGGGCCTTGAGCTCTGGAAACACCATATATTTT

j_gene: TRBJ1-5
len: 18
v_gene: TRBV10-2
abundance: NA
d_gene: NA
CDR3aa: CASSEPGGGTGSNQPQHF
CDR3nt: TGCGCCAGCAGTGAGCCCGGGGGTGGAACGGGGAGTAATCAGCCCCAGCATTTT

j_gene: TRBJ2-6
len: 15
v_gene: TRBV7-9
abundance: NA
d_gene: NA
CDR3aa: CASSRGDSGANVLTF
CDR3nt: TGTGCCAGCAGCAGGGGAGACTCTGGGGCCAACGTCCTGACTTTC

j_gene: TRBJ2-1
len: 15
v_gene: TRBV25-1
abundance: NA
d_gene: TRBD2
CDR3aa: CASSKPGLADPEQFF
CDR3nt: TGTGCCAGCAGTAAGCCGGGACTAGCGGATCCGGAGCAGTTCTTC

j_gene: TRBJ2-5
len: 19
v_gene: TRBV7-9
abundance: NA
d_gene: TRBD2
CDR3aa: CASSPPLSLAGLGQETQYF
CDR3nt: TGTGCCAGCAGCCCCCCTTTGAGTCTAGCGGGGTTGGGGCAAGAGACCCAGTACTTC

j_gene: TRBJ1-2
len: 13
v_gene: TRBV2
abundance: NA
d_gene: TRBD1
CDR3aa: CASRLGQGAPLTF
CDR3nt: TGTGCCAGCAGACTGGGACAGGGGGCTCCGCTTACCTTC

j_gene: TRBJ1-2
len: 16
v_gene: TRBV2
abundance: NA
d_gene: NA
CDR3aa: CASKSLAGASNYGYTF
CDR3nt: TGTGCCAGCAAATCCCTCGCAGGGGCGTCTAACTATGGCTACACCTTC

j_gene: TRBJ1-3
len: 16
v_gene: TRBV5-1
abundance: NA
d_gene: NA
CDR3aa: CASSLSGRTSGNTIYF
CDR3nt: TGCGCCAGCAGCTTATCCGGACGGACTTCGGGAAACACCATATATTTT

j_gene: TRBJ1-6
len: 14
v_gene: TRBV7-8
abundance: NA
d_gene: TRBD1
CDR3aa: CASSSTGGYSPLHF
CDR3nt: TGTGCCAGCAGCTCGACAGGGGGATACTCACCCCTCCACTTT

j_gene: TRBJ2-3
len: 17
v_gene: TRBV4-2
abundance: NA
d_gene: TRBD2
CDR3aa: CASSQEPSGAAWDTQYF
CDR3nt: TGTGCCAGCAGCCAAGAACCTAGCGGGGCCGCTTGGGATACGCAGTATTTT

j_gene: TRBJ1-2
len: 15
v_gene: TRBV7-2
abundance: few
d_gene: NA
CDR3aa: CASNPLISGKGGYTF
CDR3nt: TGTGCCAGCAACCCTCTCATTTCAGGGAAAGGTGGCTACACCTTC

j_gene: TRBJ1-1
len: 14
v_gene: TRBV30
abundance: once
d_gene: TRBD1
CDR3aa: CAWSVNRGITEAFF
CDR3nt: TGTGCCTGGAGTGTAAACAGGGGAATCACTGAAGCTTTCTTT

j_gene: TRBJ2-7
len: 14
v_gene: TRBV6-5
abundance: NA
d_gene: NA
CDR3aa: CASSYGGTSSEQYF
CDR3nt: TGTGCCAGCAGTTATGGGGGGACGAGTTCCGAGCAGTACTTC

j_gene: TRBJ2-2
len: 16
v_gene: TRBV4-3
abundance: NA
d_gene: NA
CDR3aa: CASSQDRHLNTGELFF
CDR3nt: TGCGCCAGCAGCCAAGATAGACACCTAAACACCGGGGAGCTGTTTTTT

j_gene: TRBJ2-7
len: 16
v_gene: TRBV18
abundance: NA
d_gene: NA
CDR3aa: CASSPPGGLGSYEQYF
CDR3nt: TGTGCCAGCTCACCACCAGGGGGATTAGGGTCCTACGAGCAGTACTTC

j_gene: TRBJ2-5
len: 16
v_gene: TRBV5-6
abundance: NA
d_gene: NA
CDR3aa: CASSLGHPDKEETQYF
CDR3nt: TGTGCCAGCAGCTTGGGCCATCCCGACAAGGAAGAGACCCAGTACTTC

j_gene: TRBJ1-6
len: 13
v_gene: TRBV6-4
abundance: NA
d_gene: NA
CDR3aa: CASSIRDNSPLHF
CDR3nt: TGTGCCAGCAGTATCCGGGATAATTCACCCCTCCACTTT

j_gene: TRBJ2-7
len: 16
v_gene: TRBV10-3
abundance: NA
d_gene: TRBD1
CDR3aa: CAISEKTGVISYEQYF
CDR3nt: TGTGCCATCAGTGAGAAGACAGGGGTCATCTCCTACGAGCAGTACTTC

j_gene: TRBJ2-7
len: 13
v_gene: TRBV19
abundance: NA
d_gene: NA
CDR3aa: CASSLDSNYEQYF
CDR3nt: TGTGCCAGTAGTCTGGACAGCAACTACGAGCAGTACTTC

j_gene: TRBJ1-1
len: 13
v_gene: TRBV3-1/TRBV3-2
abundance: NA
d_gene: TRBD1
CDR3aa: CASTTGDHTEAFF
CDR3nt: TGTGCCAGCACGACAGGGGATCACACTGAAGCTTTCTTT

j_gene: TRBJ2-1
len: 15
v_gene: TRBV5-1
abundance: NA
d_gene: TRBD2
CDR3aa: CASSLASVAGYEQFF
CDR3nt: TGCGCCAGCAGCTTGGCCTCGGTAGCGGGCTATGAGCAGTTCTTC

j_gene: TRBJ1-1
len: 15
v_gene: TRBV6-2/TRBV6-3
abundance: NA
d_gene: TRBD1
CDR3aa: CASSRPGQGISEAFF
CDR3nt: TGTGCCAGCAGCCGTCCGGGACAGGGAATATCTGAAGCTTTCTTT

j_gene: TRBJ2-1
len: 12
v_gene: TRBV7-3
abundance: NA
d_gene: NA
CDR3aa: CASSLRSGEQFF
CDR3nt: TGTGCCAGCAGCTTAAGGTCAGGGGAGCAGTTCTTC

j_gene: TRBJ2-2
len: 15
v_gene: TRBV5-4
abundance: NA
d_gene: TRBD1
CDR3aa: CASSTGGTHTGELFF
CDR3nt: TGTGCCAGCAGCACAGGGGGCACGCACACCGGGGAGCTGTTTTTT

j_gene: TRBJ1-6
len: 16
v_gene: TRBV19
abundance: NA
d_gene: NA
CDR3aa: CASSPAGGMGGSPLHF
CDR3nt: TGTGCCAGTAGTCCGGCTGGGGGAATGGGAGGATCACCCCTCCACTTT

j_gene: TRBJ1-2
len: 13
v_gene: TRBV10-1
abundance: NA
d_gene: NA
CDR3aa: CASSEWQNYGYTF
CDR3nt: TGCGCCAGCAGTGAGTGGCAGAACTATGGCTACACCTTC

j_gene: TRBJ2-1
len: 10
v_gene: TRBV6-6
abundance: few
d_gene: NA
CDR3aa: CASEGNEQFF
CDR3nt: TGTGCCAGCGAGGGAAATGAGCAGTTCTTC

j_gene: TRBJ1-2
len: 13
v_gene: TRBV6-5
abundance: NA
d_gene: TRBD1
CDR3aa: CASSQTGSHGYTF
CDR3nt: TGTGCCAGCAGCCAGACAGGGTCCCATGGCTACACCTTC

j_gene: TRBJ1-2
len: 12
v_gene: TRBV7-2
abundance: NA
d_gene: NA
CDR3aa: CASSLRAYGYTF
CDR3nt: TGTGCCAGCAGCTTAAGAGCCTATGGCTACACCTTC

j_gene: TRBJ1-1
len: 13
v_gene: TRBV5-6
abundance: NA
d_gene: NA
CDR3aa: CASSLGPNTEAFF
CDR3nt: TGTGCCAGCAGCTTGGGGCCGAACACTGAAGCTTTCTTT

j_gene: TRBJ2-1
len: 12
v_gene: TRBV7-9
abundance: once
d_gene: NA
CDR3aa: CASSSAGGPLFF
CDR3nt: TGTGCCAGCAGCTCGGCAGGAGGGCCCTTGTTCTTC

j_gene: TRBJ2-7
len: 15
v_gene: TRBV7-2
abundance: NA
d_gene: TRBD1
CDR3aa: CASSIGGQGGDEQYF
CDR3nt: TGTGCCAGCAGTATAGGGGGACAGGGTGGCGACGAGCAGTACTTC

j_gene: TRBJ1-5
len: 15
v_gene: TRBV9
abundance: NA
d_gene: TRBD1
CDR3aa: CASSVGGQGNQPQHF
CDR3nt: TGTGCCAGCAGCGTAGGAGGACAGGGCAATCAGCCCCAGCATTTT

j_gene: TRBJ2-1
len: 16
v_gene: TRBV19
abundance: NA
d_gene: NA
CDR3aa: CASSITAISSYNEQFF
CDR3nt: TGTGCCAGTAGTATAACCGCCATCAGCTCCTACAATGAGCAGTTCTTC

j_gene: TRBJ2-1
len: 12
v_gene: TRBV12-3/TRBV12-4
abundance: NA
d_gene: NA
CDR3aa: CASNTQVGEQFF
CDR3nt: TGTGCCAGCAATACTCAGGTGGGTGAGCAGTTCTTC

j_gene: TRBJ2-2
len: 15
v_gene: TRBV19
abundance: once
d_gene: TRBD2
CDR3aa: CASGGLAGFTGELFF
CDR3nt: TGTGCCAGTGGGGGGCTAGCGGGTTTCACCGGGGAGCTGTTTTTT

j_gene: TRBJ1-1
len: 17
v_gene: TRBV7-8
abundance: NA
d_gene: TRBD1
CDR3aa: CASSLGTAGGSNTEAFF
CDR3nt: TGTGCCAGCAGCTTAGGGACGGCAGGGGGTTCAAACACTGAAGCTTTCTTT

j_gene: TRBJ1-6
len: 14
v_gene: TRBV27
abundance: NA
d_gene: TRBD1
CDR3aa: CASSLEGADSPLHF
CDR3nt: TGTGCCAGCAGTTTAGAGGGGGCCGATTCACCCCTCCACTTT

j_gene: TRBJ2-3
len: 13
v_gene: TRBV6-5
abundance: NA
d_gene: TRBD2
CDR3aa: CASRVAGTDTQYF
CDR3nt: TGTGCCAGCAGGGTAGCGGGAACAGATACGCAGTATTTT

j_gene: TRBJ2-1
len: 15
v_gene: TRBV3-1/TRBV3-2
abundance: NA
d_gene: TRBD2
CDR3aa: CASSPLAGAGIEQFF
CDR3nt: TGTGCCAGCAGCCCGTTAGCGGGAGCGGGCATTGAGCAGTTCTTC

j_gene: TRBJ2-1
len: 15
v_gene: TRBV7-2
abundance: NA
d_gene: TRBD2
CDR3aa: CASSLGLAGYNEQFF
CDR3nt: TGTGCCAGCAGCTTAGGGCTAGCGGGTTACAATGAGCAGTTCTTC

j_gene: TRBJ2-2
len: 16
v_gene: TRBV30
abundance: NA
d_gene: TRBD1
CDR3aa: CALRDSLNRGTGELFF
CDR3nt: TGTGCCTTACGGGACAGCCTAAACAGGGGAACCGGGGAGCTGTTTTTT

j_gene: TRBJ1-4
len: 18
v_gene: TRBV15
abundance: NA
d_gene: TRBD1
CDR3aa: CATSSRQGALGESEKLFF
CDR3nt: TGTGCCACCAGCAGCCGACAGGGGGCGCTCGGTGAGAGCGAAAAACTGTTTTTT

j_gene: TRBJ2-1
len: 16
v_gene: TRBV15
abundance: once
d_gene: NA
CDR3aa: CATSTGGGVVHNEQFF
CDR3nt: TGTGCCACCAGCACTGGGGGGGGCGTCGTCCACAATGAGCAGTTCTTC

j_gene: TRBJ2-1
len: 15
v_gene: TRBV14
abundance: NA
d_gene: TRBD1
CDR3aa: CASSAGTVSYNEQFF
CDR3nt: TGTGCCAGCAGCGCCGGGACAGTCTCCTACAATGAGCAGTTCTTC

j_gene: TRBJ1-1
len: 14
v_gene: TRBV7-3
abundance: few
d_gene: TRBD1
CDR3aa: CASSPTGADTEAFF
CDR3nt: TGTGCCAGCAGCCCGACAGGGGCGGACACTGAAGCTTTCTTT

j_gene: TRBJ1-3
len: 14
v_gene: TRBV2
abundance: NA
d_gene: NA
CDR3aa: CASSDAGRGNTIYF
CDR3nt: TGTGCCAGCAGTGACGCGGGCCGGGGAAACACCATATATTTT

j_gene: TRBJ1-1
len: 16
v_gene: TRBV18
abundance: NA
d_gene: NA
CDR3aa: CASSPFDQEVNTEAFF
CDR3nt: TGTGCCAGCTCACCATTCGATCAGGAGGTTAACACTGAAGCTTTCTTT

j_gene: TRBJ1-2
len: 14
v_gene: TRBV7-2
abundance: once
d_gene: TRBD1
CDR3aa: CASSFRTGDYGYTF
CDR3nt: TGTGCCAGCAGCTTCCGGACAGGGGACTATGGCTACACCTTC